One sample yielded the 7 T cell receptor beta chains listed below, sequenced in a study of blood T cells in healthy people across ages. A second PCR, run for about 6 to 11 cycles, used a sample-barcoded 5' primer plus a J-beta primer mix. TCRdb itself ran the 5' RACE reads through MiXCR, one entry per CDR3 protein. The top ten clones hold around 10% of a sample with hundreds of thousands of distinct CDR3 sequences, about 24% of them seen once. These data also formed part of another study, on T cells of mothers and their children.

What was sequenced was blood. The source of these receptors is a boy aged 5-17 years in good health.

This sequence joins TRBV14 and TRBJ2-1, with no clear D. The CDR3 consists of 13 residues. CDR1 is SGHDN, CDR2 FVKESK, per germline. V gave up 3 bases and J gave up 12 bases, with 15 bases separating them. The CDR3 sequence is CASSHPPSDGQFF. Written as DNA, the CDR3 is TGTGCCAGCAGCCATCCCCCGAGTGATGGGCAGTTCTTC. The full variable domain, with the rest looked up from reference TRBV14 and TRBJ2-1, is EAGVTQFPSHSVIEKGQTVTLRCDPISGHDNLYWYRRVMGKEIKFLLHFVKESKQDESGMPNNRFLAERTGGTYSTLKVQPAELEDSGVYFCASSHPPSDGQFFGPGTRLTVL.

This sequence joins TRBV29-1 and TRBJ2-6; D call uncertain. The V gene lost 4 bases and the J gene lost 0 bases, with 13 bases spanning the gap. The CDR3 runs to 16 residues. The germline gives CDR1 SQVTM, CDR2 ANQGSEA. The CDR3 spells CSVVLMGLSGANVLTF. CDR3 sequence (DNA): TGCAGCGTTGTCTTAATGGGTCTCTCTGGGGCCAACGTCCTGACTTTC.

V is TRBV29-1 and J is TRBJ1-5, with TRBD1 as a possible D gene (6 bases). V was cut by 5 bases and J by 2 bases, with 16 bases left in between. Germline V gene lookup returns CDR1 SQVTM and CDR2 ANQGSEA. The CDR3 length is 15 residues. In DNA, the CDR3 is TGCAGCGTTAGGGTGGGGGGCAGTGGCAATCAGCCCCAGCATTTT. This gives the protein CSVRVGGSGNQPQHF. The full variable domain, its missing parts supplied by reference TRBV29-1 and TRBJ1-5, is SAVISQKPSRDICQRGTSLTIQCQVDSQVTMMFWYRQQPGQSLTLIATANQGSEATYESGFVIDKFPISRPNLTFSTLTVSNMSPEDSSIYLCSVRVGGSGNQPQHFGDGTRLSIL.

V and J are TRBV29-1 and TRBJ2-5; maybe TRBD1 (6 bases). The CDR3 length is 12 residues. The germline V gene has CDR1 SQVTM and CDR2 ANQGSEA. Trimming left V 5 bases short and J 3 bases short, with 10 bases between. The chain's CDR3 is CSVRTAKETQYF. The DNA of the CDR3 is TGCAGCGTTCGGACAGCGAAAGAGACCCAGTACTTC.

Worth noting for this clonotype: Relative to the germline gene, one junction end is altered; a read error may explain this. This chain links TRBV3-1 with TRBJ1-3, with D uncertain. CDR1 and CDR2 from the germline V gene are LGHDT and YNNKEL (reference sequence). The CDR3 covers 15 residues. CDR3 region: CVSSQVPPGLDTIYF. The CDR3 region has the DNA TGTGTCAGCAGCCAAGTCCCGCCTGGGTTGGACACCATATATTTT.

This chain joins TRBV27 and TRBJ2-5; D is possibly TRBD1 or TRBD2 (7 bases each). CDR3 size: 15 residues. The V gene's germline CDR1 is MNHEY and CDR2 SMNVEV (reference sequence). The V end was cut by 3 bases, the J end by 1 base, with 12 bases between. CDR3: CASSFRGGVQETQYF. The CDR3 bases are TGTGCCAGCAGTTTCAGGGGGGGTGTCCAAGAGACCCAGTACTTC.

There are a few counts of this clonotype. V usage is TRBV7-9 and J usage is TRBJ2-1, with TRBD2 matching 9 bases. Looked up from germline, CDR1 is SEHNR and CDR2 is FQNEAQ (reference sequence). Trimming removed 2 bases from V and 6 bases from J; junction bases left unmatched: 8. The CDR3 is made up of 16 amino acids. The CDR3 DNA reads TGTGCCAGCAGCTTATCTACAGCGGGAGGACGCAATGAGCAGTTCTTC. Its translation is CASSLSTAGGRNEQFF.